A selection of T cell receptor beta chains follows, all from one sample in a study of shared clonotypes between healthy human individuals. Assay used: immunoSEQ multiplex PCR; TCRdb lists only in-frame clones, some missing. The sample carries approximately 470,000 clones, roughly 80% recorded once. Sequenced: PBMCs. These receptors were taken from a woman between 40 and 55 years old in good health. Some clones in this sample may be carry-over from other donors' samples. CDR3s include the opening cysteine and the closing phenylalanine or tryptophan. Each record gives: clone size, V gene, J gene, D gene, CDR3 DNA, CDR3 protein. A D gene is named only where the DNA matches it firmly. Clone sizes are given selectively: once, few, many, or a class where the clone is expanded.

clone_size: NA
v_call: TRBV5-1
j_call: TRBJ1-1
d_call: TRBD1
cdr3_nt: TGCGCCAGCAGCTTGCCAGGGGGCACTGAAGCTTTCTTT
cdr3_aa: CASSLPGGTEAFF

clone_size: few
v_call: TRBV19
j_call: TRBJ1-2
d_call: TRBD1
cdr3_nt: TGTGCCAGTAGTATGACAGGGGGCGACTATGGCTACACCTTC
cdr3_aa: CASSMTGGDYGYTF

clone_size: NA
v_call: TRBV9
j_call: TRBJ2-6
d_call: NA
cdr3_nt: TGTGCCAGCAGCCCCCGACAGACTACCTACTCTGGGGCCAACGTCCTGACTTTC
cdr3_aa: CASSPRQTTYSGANVLTF

clone_size: NA
v_call: TRBV27
j_call: TRBJ2-1
d_call: NA
cdr3_nt: TGTGCCAGCAGCTCAATGGAGGAGCAGTTCTTC
cdr3_aa: CASSSMEEQFF

clone_size: NA
v_call: TRBV4-1
j_call: TRBJ2-1
d_call: TRBD1
cdr3_nt: TGCGCCAGCAGCCAAGGGGGGACAGAGTGGAATGAGCAGTTCTTC
cdr3_aa: CASSQGGTEWNEQFF

clone_size: NA
v_call: TRBV18
j_call: TRBJ2-3
d_call: NA
cdr3_nt: TGTGCCAGCTCGACCACTCAGCTGCAGGCAGATACGCAGTATTTT
cdr3_aa: CASSTTQLQADTQYF

clone_size: NA
v_call: TRBV5-4
j_call: TRBJ1-3
d_call: NA
cdr3_nt: TGTGCCAGCAGCTTGGGTGCGGGGGGGGCTGGAAACACCATATATTTT
cdr3_aa: CASSLGAGGAGNTIYF

clone_size: NA
v_call: TRBV18
j_call: TRBJ1-1
d_call: NA
cdr3_nt: TGTGCCAGCTCACCCTGGGCGGAAAATGAAGCTTTCTTT
cdr3_aa: CASSPWAENEAFF

clone_size: NA
v_call: TRBV7-2
j_call: TRBJ2-5
d_call: TRBD1
cdr3_nt: TGTGCCAGCAGCCGGGACAGGGGAGAGACCCAGTACTTC
cdr3_aa: CASSRDRGETQYF

clone_size: NA
v_call: TRBV5-1
j_call: TRBJ2-5
d_call: NA
cdr3_nt: TGCGCCAGCAGCCAACCTTTAGGGCGGCAAGAGACCCAGTACTTC
cdr3_aa: CASSQPLGRQETQYF

clone_size: once
v_call: TRBV25-1
j_call: TRBJ2-5
d_call: NA
cdr3_nt: TGTGCCAGCAGTGACCCCAAGGGCGGCAGGGCCAGGGAGACCCAGTACTTC
cdr3_aa: CASSDPKGGRARETQYF

clone_size: few
v_call: TRBV15
j_call: TRBJ2-5
d_call: NA
cdr3_nt: TGTGCCACCAGCAGAGATGTGGAGACCCAGTACTTC
cdr3_aa: CATSRDVETQYF

clone_size: NA
v_call: TRBV6-6
j_call: TRBJ2-4
d_call: TRBD1
cdr3_nt: TGTGCCAGCAGTCACCAGGGGGCCCCGATGTACTTC
cdr3_aa: CASSHQGAPMYF

clone_size: NA
v_call: TRBV18
j_call: TRBJ2-1
d_call: NA
cdr3_nt: TGTGCCAGCTCACCCGGGGATGAGCAGTTCTTC
cdr3_aa: CASSPGDEQFF

clone_size: NA
v_call: TRBV2
j_call: TRBJ2-4
d_call: NA
cdr3_nt: TGTGCCAGCAGTGCCCAAAACATTCAGTACTTC
cdr3_aa: CASSAQNIQYF

clone_size: NA
v_call: TRBV11-2
j_call: TRBJ2-1
d_call: NA
cdr3_nt: TGTGCCAGCAGCTTAACGGGCGGGGAATTGTACAATGAGCAGTTCTTC
cdr3_aa: CASSLTGGELYNEQFF

clone_size: NA
v_call: TRBV19
j_call: TRBJ1-5
d_call: NA
cdr3_nt: TGTGCCAGTAGTAGGTTACAGGAGAACCGACAGCCCCAGCATTTT
cdr3_aa: CASSRLQENRQPQHF

clone_size: NA
v_call: TRBV6-6
j_call: TRBJ2-3
d_call: NA
cdr3_nt: TGTGCCAGCAGTTACTCGTATGCAGATACGCAGTATTTT
cdr3_aa: CASSYSYADTQYF

clone_size: NA
v_call: TRBV7-9
j_call: TRBJ1-2
d_call: NA
cdr3_nt: TGTGCCAGCAGCTTAGATCTCACCTTC
cdr3_aa: CASSLDLTF

clone_size: NA
v_call: TRBV15
j_call: TRBJ2-6
d_call: NA
cdr3_nt: TGTGCCACCGAGAGACGGGGGGCCAACGTCCTGACTTTC
cdr3_aa: CATERRGANVLTF

clone_size: NA
v_call: TRBV7-3
j_call: TRBJ2-2
d_call: TRBD1
cdr3_nt: TGTGCCAGCAGCCCCAGGACAGGCAACACCGGGGAGCTGTTTTTT
cdr3_aa: CASSPRTGNTGELFF

clone_size: NA
v_call: TRBV28
j_call: TRBJ2-7
d_call: NA
cdr3_nt: TGTGCCAGCAGTATACCCAGGGGGGAAAACTACGAGCAGTACTTC
cdr3_aa: CASSIPRGENYEQYF